This T cell receptor (beta chain) is from a study of cytomegalovirus exposure and HLA in healthy donors. Whole-study findings and limits: Cytomegalovirus-associated status was assigned to approximately 160 TCR beta chains.

Notes on this clone: No antigen is known for it.

Here immunoSEQ multiplex PCR was the method, and the copy in TCRdb shows in-frame clones only, minus some. The table lists approximately 64,000 clones, about 89% of them singletons, with around 1.7% in the top ten. Sequenced sample: PBMCs. The sequence came from a woman aged 18-29 years in good health and CMV-seronegative.

CDR3 coding DNA: TGTGCCAGCAGCCGAGGACAGGGGACCATGGTCTCAGATACGCAGTATTTT. Its translation is CASSRGQGTMVSDTQYF. The genes are TRBV7-9 and TRBJ2-3, with TRBD1 matching over 9 bases. Germline loops: CDR1 SEHNR, CDR2 FQNEAQ (reference sequence). V gave up 5 bases and J gave up 4 bases; unmatched junction bases: 13. This CDR3 is built from 17 residues.